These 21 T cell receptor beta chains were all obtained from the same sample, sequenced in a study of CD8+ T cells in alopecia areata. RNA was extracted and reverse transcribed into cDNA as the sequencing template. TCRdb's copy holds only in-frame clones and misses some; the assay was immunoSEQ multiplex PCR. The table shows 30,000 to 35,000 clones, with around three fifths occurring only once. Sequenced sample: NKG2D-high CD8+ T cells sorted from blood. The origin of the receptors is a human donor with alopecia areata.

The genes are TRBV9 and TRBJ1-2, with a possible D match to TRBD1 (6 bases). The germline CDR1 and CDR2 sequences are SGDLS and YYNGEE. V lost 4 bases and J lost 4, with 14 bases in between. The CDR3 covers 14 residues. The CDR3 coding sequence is TGTGCCAGCAGCCCGGGTACGGGGGCCTATGGCTACACCTTC. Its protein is CASSPGTGAYGYTF. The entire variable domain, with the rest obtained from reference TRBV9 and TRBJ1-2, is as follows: DSGVTQTPKHLITATGQRVTLRCSPRSGDLSVYWYQQSLDQGLQFLIQYYNGEERAKGNILERFSAQQFPDLHSELNLSSLELGDSALYFCASSPGTGAYGYTFGSGTRLTVV.

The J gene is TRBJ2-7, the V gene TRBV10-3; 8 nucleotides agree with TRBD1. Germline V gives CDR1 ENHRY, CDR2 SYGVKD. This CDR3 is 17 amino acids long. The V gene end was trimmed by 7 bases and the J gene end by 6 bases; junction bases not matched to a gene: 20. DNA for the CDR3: TGTGCCATCATCGGCCCTTTAGACGGACAGGGTCCCTCCGAGCAGTACTTC. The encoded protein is CAIIGPLDGQGPSEQYF.

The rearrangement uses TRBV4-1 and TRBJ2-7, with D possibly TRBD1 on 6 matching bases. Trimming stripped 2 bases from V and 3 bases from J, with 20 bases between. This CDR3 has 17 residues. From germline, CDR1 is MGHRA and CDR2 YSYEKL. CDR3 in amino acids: CASSQRTGTNAGYEQYF. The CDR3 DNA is TGCGCCAGCAGCCAACGTACCGGGACAAATGCGGGCTACGAGCAGTACTTC.

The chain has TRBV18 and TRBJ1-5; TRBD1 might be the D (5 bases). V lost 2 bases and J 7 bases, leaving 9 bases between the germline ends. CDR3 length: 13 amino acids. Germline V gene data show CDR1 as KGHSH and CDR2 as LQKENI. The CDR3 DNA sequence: TGTGCCAGCTCACCAGGGGGAGCCCAGCCCCAGCATTTT. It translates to CASSPGGAQPQHF. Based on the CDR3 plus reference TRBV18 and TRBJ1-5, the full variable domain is NAGVMQNPRHLVRRRGQEARLRCSPMKGHSHVYWYRQLPEEGLKFMVYLQKENIIDESGMPKERFSAEFPKEGPSILRIQQVVRGDSAAYFCASSPGGAQPQHFGDGTRLSIL.

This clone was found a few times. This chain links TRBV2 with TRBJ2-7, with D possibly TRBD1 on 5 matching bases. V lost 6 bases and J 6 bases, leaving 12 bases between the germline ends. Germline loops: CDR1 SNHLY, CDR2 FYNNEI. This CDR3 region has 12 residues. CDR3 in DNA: TGTGCCAGCAGCAACAGGAACCCCGAGCAGTACTTC. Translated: CASSNRNPEQYF. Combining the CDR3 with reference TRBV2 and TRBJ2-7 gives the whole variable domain EPEVTQTPSHQVTQMGQEVILRCVPISNHLYFYWYRQILGQKVEFLVSFYNNEISEKSEIFDDQFSVERPDGSNFTLKIRSTKLEDSAMYFCASSNRNPEQYFGPGTRLTVT.

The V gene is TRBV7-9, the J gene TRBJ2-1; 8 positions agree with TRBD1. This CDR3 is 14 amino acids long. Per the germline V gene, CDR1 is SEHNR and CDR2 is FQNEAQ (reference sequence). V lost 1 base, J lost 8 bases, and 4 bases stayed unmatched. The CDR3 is CASSLDQGADEQFF. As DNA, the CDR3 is TGTGCCAGCAGCTTAGATCAGGGGGCGGATGAGCAGTTCTTC.

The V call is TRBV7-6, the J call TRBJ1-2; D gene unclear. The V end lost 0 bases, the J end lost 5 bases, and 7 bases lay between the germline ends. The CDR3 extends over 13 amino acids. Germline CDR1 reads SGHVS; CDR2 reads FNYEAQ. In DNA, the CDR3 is TGTGCCAGCAGCTTAGCCAACCTGTATGGCTACACCTTC. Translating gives CASSLANLYGYTF.

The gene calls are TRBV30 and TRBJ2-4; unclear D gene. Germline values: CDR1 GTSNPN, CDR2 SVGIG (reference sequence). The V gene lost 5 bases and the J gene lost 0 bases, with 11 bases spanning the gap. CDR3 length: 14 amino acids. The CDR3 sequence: CAWPTFGAKNIQYF. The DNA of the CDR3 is TGTGCCTGGCCCACCTTTGGAGCCAAAAACATTCAGTACTTC.

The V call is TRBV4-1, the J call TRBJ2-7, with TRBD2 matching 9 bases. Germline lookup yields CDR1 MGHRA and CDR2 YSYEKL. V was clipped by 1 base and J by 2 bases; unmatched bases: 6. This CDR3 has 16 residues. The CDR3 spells CASSQAPGLAPYEQYF. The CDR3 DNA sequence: TGCGCCAGCAGCCAAGCCCCCGGACTAGCGCCCTACGAGCAGTACTTC.

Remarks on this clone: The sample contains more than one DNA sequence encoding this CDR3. CDR3 bases: TGTGCCAGCAGTTACAGAGAGACCCAGTACTTC. This encodes CASSYRETQYF. This chain uses TRBV6-6 with TRBJ2-5; no firm D call. Between the trimmed V and J ends, which lost 2 bases and 4 bases, there was a span of 2 bases. Germline assignment: CDR1 MNHNY and CDR2 SVGAGI (reference sequence). This CDR3 region has 11 residues.

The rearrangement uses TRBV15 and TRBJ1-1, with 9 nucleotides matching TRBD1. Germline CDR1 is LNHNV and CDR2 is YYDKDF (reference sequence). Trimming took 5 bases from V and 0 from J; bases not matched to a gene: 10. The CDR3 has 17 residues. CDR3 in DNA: TGTGCCACCAGCCGGGGGACAGGGCGTGGGGTGAACACTGAAGCTTTCTTT. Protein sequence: CATSRGTGRGVNTEAFF.

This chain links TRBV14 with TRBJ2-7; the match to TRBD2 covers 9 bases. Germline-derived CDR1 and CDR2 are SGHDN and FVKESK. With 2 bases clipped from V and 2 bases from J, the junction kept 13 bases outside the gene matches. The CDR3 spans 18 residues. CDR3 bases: TGTGCCAGCAGCCAAACGCCAGCGGGAGGATCGAGGCCCTACGAGCAGTACTTC. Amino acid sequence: CASSQTPAGGSRPYEQYF. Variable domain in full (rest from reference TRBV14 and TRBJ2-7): EAGVTQFPSHSVIEKGQTVTLRCDPISGHDNLYWYRRVMGKEIKFLLHFVKESKQDESGMPNNRFLAERTGGTYSTLKVQPAELEDSGVYFCASSQTPAGGSRPYEQYFGPGTRLTVT.

CDR3: CASSFIDPSYEQYF. As DNA, the CDR3 is TGTGCCAGCAGTTTCATCGACCCCTCCTACGAGCAGTACTTC. The chain joins TRBV27 to TRBJ2-7; no definite D call. The CDR3 covers 14 residues. The V and J ends lost 3 bases and 0 bases respectively, with 9 bases between them. The germline V gene encodes CDR1 MNHEY and CDR2 SMNVEV (reference sequence).

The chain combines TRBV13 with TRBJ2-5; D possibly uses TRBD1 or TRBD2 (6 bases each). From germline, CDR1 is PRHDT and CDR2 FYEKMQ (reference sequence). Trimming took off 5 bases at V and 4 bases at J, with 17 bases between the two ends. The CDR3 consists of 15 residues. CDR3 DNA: TGTGCCAGCAGCCCCGTGAGGGGGGCATTAGAGACCCAGTACTTC. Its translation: CASSPVRGALETQYF.

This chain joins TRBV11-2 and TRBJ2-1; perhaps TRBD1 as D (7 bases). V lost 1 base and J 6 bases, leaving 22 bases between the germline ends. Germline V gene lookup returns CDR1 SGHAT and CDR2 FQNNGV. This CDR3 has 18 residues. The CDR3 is CASSLGQGGPLLGNEQFF. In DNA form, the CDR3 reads TGTGCCAGCAGCTTAGGGCAGGGGGGTCCTCTACTGGGCAATGAGCAGTTCTTC.

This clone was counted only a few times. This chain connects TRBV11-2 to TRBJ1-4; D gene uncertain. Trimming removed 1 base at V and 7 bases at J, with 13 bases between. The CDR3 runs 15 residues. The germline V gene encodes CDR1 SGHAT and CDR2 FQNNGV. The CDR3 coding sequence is TGTGCCAGCAGCTTAGGTTCCGGGAGGAGTGAAAAACTGTTTTTT. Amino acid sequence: CASSLGSGRSEKLFF. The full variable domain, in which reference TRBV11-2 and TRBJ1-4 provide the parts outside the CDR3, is EAGVAQSPRYKIIEKRQSVAFWCNPISGHATLYWYQQILGQGPKLLIQFQNNGVVDDSQLPKDRFSAERLKGVDSTLKIQPAKLEDSAVYLCASSLGSGRSEKLFFGSGTQLSVL.

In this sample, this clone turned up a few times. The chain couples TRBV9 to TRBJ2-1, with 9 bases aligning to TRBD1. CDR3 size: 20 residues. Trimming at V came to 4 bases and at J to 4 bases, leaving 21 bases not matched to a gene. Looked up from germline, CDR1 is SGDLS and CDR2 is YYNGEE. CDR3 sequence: CASSSPPFSVLGTGYNEQFF. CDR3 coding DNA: TGTGCCAGCAGCTCCCCTCCGTTCAGTGTCTTGGGGACAGGGTACAATGAGCAGTTCTTC.

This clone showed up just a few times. Here the CDR3 reads CASSHTREQYF. As DNA, the CDR3 is TGTGCCAGCAGCCATACTCGTGAGCAGTACTTC. This chain joins TRBV5-6 and TRBJ2-7; D ambiguous. This CDR3 contains 11 residues. V lost 4 bases and J 7 bases, leaving 9 bases between the germline ends. Germline CDR1 reads SGHDT; CDR2 reads YYEEEE.

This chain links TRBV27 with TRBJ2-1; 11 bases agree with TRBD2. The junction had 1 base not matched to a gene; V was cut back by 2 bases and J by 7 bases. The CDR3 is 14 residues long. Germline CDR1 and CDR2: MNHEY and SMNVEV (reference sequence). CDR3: CASSLTSGRNEQFF. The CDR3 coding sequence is TGTGCCAGCAGTTTAACTAGCGGGAGAAATGAGCAGTTCTTC.

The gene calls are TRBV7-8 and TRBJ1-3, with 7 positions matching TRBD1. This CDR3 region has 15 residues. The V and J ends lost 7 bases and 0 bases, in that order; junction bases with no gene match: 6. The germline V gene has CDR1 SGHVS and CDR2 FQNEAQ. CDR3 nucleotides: TGTGCCAGCACGAGGACAGGCATCTCTGGAAACACCATATATTTT. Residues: CASTRTGISGNTIYF. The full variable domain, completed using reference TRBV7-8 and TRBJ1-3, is GAGVSQSPRYKVAKRGQDVALRCDPISGHVSLFWYQQALGQGPEFLTYFQNEAQLDKSGLPSDRFFAERPEGSVSTLKIQRTQQEDSAVYLCASTRTGISGNTIYFGEGSWLTVV.

The CDR3 sequence: CASSFGQGEFF. For the CDR3, the DNA is TGTGCCAGCAGCTTCGGACAGGGGGAGTTCTTC. The chain links TRBV7-9 to TRBJ2-1; 10 nucleotides line up with TRBD1. This CDR3 region has 11 residues. CDR1 SEHNR and CDR2 FQNEAQ come from the germline V gene (reference sequence). With 3 bases clipped from V and 14 bases from J, the junction kept 1 base outside the gene matches.